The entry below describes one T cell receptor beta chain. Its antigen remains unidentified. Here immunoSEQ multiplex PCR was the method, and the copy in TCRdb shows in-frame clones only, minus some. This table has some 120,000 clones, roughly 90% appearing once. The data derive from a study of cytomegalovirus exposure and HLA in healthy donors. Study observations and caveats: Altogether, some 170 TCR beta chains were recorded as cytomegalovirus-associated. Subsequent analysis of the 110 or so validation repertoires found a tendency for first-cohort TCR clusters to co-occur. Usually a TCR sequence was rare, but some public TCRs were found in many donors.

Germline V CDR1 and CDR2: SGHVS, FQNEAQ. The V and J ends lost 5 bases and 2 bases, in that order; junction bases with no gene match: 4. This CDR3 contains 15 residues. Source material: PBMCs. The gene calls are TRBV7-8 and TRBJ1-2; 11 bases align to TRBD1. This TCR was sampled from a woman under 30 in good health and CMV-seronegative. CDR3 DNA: TGTGCCAGCAGCGACGGGGACAGGGGGAACTATGGCTACACCTTC. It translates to CASSDGDRGNYGYTF.